This T cell receptor beta chain comes out of a study of post-analysis software for immune sequencing data (dated by TCRdb to between 2015 and 2017). Looking at the study overall: Relapsing-remitting, secondary progressive and progressive-relapsing multiple sclerosis were recorded as disease courses, and subtype annotation was lacking for some patients. The patient repertoires were set against about eleven previously published healthy control repertoires from donors whose ages ranged from about 6 to 27 years. A subset of samples was prepared in parallel using single-end sample barcoding, then pooled and co-amplified after Illumina adapter ligation.

Library preparation employed PCR. Sequenced on an Illumina HiSeq 2500. To reduce PCR and sequencing biases, unique molecular identifiers were incorporated into the TCR beta cDNA libraries. Every 1 to 10 million input T cells yielded 500,000 or so cDNA molecules, meaning each molecule approximated one T cell. Patient libraries were prepared and sequenced with the same protocol used for the earlier healthy control dataset. Within a given batch, samples were prepared together, multiplexed and sequenced on the same HiSeq lane. As for the authors' bioinformatics: MIGEC handled the raw barcoded reads, throwing out single-read molecular identifier groups before consensus assembly and CDR3 extraction. Clonotype tables were post-analysed with VDJtools, and diversity was normalized by down-sampling all datasets to the smallest sample size. In repertoire overlap clustering, CDR3 amino acid sequences, but not nucleotide sequences, were matched to correct batch-related cross-sample contamination. TCRdb reanalyzed the raw reads on its own, using fastp at Q25 for trimming and MiXCR for clone calling, and kept in-frame beta chains. Each CDR3 protein gets just one entry, which takes the most common genes and DNA from the rows behind it. TCRdb, not the original authors, processed these V and J calls. The sample table holds roughly 200,000 distinct CDR3 sequences, of which 29% were seen once. Jointly, the top ten make up nearly 3.5% of the sample.

To demonstrate the VDJtools post-analysis software, TCR beta repertoires were profiled from the peripheral blood of more than ten young patients with multiple sclerosis. The multiple sclerosis patients were children and adolescents between about 6 and 16 years of age. According to the germline V gene, CDR1 reads SGHDT and CDR2 reads YYEEEE. The CDR3 contains 15 residues, cysteine and phenylalanine counted. Of the read, only the CDR3 DNA is kept; its 45 bases are in frame from base 1. Trimming leaves V shorter by 5 bases and J shorter by 8 bases, with the junction holding 9 bases beyond the gene matches. Study-wide conclusions, independent of this receptor: Normalized Chao1 diversity was significantly lower in multiple sclerosis patients than controls, suggesting substantial peripheral T-cell clonal expansion. Direct clustering with F measure revealed strong co-clustering of samples prepared in the same batch, which led to a batch-effect correction. The multiple sclerosis patient group was slightly younger than the control group. Significantly higher frequencies in patients than in controls were found for a handful of TRBV segments, including TRBV5-6, TRBV5-1 and TRBV20-1.

The table lists this clonotype with many counts. This clone's antigen is unknown. No much larger clone is present one base from it, and per-base qualities are unavailable. The sequence came from a girl aged 2 to 17 with multiple sclerosis. Rearrangement joined TRBV5-6 to TRBJ2-1; 11 nucleotides in the junction match TRBD2. Sequences were obtained from blood. The nucleotides read TGTGCCAGCAGACTAGCGGGAGCAGGGGTCCATGAGCAGTTCTTC. Translated, this gives CASRLAGAGVHEQFF.